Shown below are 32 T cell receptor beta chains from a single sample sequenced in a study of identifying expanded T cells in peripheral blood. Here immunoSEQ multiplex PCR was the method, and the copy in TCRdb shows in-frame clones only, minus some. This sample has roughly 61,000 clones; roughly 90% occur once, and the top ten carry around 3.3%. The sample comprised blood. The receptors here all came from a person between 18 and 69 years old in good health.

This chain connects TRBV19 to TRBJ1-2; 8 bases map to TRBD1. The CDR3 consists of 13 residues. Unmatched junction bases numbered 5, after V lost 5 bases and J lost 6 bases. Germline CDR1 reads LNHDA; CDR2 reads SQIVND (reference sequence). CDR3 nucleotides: TGTGCCAGTAGTGGGACAGGAGGGGATGGCTACACCTTC. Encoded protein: CASSGTGGDGYTF. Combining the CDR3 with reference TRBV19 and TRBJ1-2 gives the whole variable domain DGGITQSPKYLFRKEGQNVTLSCEQNLNHDAMYWYRQDPGQGLRLIYYSQIVNDFQKGDIAEGYSVSREKKESFPLTVTSAQKNPTAFYLCASSGTGGDGYTFGSGTRLTVV.

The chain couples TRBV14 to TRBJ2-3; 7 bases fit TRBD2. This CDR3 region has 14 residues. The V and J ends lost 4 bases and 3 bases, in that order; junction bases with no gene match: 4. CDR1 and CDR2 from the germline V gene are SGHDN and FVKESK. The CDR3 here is CASSRTSSTDTQYF. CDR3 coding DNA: TGTGCCAGCAGCCGGACTAGTTCAACAGATACGCAGTATTTT.

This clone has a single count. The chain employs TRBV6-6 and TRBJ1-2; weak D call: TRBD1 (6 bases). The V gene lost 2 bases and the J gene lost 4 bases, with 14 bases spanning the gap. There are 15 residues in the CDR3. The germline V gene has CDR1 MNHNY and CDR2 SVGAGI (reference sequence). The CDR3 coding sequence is TGTGCCAGCAGTTACGGGGACACAAAATTCTATGGCTACACCTTC. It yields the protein CASSYGDTKFYGYTF.

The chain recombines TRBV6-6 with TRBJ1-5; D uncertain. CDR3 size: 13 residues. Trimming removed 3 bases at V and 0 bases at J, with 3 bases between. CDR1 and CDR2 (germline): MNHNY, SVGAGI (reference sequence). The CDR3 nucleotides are TGTGCCAGCAGTTATCGTAGCAATCAGCCCCAGCATTTT. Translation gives CASSYRSNQPQHF.

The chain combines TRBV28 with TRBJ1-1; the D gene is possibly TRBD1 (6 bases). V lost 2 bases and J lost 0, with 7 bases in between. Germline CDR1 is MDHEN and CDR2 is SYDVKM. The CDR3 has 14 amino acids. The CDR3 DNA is TGTGCCAGCAGTTTAGGACAGTTGAACACTGAAGCTTTCTTT. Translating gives CASSLGQLNTEAFF.

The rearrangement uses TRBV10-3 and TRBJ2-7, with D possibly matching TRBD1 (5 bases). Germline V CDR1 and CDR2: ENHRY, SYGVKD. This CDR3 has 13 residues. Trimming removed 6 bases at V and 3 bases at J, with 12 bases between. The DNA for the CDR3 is TGTGCCATCAGAGGGGAACCTTACTACGAGCAGTACTTC. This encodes CAIRGEPYYEQYF.

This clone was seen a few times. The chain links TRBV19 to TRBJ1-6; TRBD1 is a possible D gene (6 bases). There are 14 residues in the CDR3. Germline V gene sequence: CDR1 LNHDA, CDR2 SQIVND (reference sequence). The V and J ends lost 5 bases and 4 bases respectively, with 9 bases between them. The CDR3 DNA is TGTGCCAGTAGTCGAGGACAGTATAATTCACCCCTCCACTTT. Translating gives CASSRGQYNSPLHF.

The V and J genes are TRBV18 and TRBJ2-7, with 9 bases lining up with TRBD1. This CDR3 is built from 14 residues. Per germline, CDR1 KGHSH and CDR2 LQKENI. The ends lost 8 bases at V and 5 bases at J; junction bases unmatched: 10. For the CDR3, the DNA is TGTGCCAGCCAGCCGGGACAGGGAAGAGACGAGCAGTACTTC. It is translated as CASQPGQGRDEQYF.

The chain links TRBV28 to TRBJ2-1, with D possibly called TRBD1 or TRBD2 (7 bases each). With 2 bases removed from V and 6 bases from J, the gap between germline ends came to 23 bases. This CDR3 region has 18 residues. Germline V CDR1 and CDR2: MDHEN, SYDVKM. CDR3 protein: CASSLHVKQGPGGNEQFF. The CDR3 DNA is TGTGCCAGCAGTTTACACGTCAAACAGGGGCCGGGGGGCAATGAGCAGTTCTTC.

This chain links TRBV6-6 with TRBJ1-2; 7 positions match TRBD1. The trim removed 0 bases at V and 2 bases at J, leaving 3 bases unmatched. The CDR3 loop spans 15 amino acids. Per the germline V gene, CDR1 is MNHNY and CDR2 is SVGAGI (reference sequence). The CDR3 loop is CASSYSKTGNYGYTF. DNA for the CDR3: TGTGCCAGCAGTTACTCGAAGACAGGGAACTATGGCTACACCTTC.

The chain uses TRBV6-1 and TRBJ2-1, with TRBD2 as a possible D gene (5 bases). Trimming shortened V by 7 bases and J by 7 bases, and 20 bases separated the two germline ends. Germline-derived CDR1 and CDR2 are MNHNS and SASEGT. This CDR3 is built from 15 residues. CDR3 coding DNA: TGTGCCAGCAATCCTCGGTTGAGGGAGCGGAATGAGCAGTTCTTC. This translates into CASNPRLRERNEQFF.

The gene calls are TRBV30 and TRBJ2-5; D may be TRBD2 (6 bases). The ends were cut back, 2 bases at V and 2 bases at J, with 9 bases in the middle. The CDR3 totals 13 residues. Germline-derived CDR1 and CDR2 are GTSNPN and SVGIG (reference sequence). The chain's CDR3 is CAWSFSGQETQYF. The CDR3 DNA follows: TGTGCCTGGAGTTTCAGCGGGCAAGAGACCCAGTACTTC.

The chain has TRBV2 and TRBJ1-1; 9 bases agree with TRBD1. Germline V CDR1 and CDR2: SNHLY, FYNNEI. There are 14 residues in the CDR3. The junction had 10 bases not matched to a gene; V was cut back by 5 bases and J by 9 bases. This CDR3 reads CASSPDDGTGKAFF. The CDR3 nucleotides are TGTGCCAGCAGTCCCGACGACGGGACAGGGAAAGCTTTCTTT.

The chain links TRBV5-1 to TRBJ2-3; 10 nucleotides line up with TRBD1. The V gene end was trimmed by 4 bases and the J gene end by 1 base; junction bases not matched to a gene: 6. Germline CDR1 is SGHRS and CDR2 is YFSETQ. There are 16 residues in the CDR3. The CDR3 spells CASSRGQGQGTDTQYF. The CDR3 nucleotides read TGCGCCAGCAGCCGGGGACAGGGGCAAGGCACAGATACGCAGTATTTT. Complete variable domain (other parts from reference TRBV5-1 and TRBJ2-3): KAGVTQTPRYLIKTRGQQVTLSCSPISGHRSVSWYQQTPGQGLQFLFEYFSETQRNKGNFPGRFSGRQFSNSRSEMNVSTLELGDSALYLCASSRGQGQGTDTQYFGPGTRLTVL.

CDR3 DNA: TGCGCCAGCAGCCCTAGTAAGGGTATAAGCTCCTACGAGCAGTACTTC. It codes for CASSPSKGISSYEQYF. The chain links TRBV5-1 to TRBJ2-7; D remains ambiguous. V dropped 4 bases and J dropped 0 bases, with 17 bases sitting between them. This CDR3 comprises 16 residues. The germline V gene has CDR1 SGHRS and CDR2 YFSETQ.

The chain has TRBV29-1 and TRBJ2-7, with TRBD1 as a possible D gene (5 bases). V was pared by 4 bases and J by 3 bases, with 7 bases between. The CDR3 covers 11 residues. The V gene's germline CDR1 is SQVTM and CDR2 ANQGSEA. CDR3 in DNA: TGCAGCGTTGGACAGAACTACGAGCAGTACTTC. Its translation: CSVGQNYEQYF.

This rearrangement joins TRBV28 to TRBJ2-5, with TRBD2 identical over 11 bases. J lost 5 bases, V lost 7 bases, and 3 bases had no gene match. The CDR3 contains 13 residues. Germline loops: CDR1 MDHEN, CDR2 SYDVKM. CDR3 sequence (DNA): TGTGCCAGCAAGACTAGCGGGATTGAGACCCAGTACTTC. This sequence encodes CASKTSGIETQYF.

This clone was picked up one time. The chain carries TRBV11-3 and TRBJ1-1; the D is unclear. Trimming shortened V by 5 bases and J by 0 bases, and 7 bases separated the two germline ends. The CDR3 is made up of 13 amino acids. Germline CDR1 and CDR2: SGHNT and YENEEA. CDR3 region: CASSLRMNTEAFF. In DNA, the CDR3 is TGTGCCAGCAGCCTAAGGATGAACACTGAAGCTTTCTTT.

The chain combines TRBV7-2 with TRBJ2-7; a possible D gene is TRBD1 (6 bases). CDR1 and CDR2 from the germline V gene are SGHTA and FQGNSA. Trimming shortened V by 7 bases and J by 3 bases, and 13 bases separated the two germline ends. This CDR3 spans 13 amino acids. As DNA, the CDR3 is TGTGCCAGCAATCCCGGGACACACTACGAGCAGTACTTC. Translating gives CASNPGTHYEQYF.

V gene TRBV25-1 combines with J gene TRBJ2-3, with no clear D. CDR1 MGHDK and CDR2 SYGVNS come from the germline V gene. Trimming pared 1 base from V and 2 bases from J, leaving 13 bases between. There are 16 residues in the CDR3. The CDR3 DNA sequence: TGTGCCAGCAGTGAATTTGAGACGGAAGACACAGATACGCAGTATTTT. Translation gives CASSEFETEDTDTQYF.

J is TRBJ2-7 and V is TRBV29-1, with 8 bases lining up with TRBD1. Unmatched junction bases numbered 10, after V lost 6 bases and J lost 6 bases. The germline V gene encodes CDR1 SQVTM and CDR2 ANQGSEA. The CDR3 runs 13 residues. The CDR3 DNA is TGCAGCGTGAAAGAGTCAGGGGGCGGCGAGCAGTACTTC. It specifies CSVKESGGGEQYF.

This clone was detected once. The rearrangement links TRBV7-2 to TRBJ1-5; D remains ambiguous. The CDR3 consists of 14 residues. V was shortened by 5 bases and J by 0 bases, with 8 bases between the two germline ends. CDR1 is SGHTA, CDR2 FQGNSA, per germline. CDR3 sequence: CASSVDGSNQPQHF. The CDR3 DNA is TGTGCCAGCAGCGTAGACGGTAGCAATCAGCCCCAGCATTTT.

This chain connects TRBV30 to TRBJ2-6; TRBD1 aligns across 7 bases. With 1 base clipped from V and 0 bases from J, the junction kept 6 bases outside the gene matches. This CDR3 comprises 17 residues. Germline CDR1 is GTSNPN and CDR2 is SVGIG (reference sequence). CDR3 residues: CAWSGGTAFSGANVLTF. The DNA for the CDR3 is TGTGCCTGGAGTGGGGGGACAGCATTCTCTGGGGCCAACGTCCTGACTTTC. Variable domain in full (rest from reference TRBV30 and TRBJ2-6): SQTIHQWPATLVQPVGSPLSLECTVEGTSNPNLYWYRQAAGRGLQLLFYSVGIGQISSEVPQNLSASRPQDRQFILSSKKLLLSDSGFYLCAWSGGTAFSGANVLTFGAGSRLTVL.

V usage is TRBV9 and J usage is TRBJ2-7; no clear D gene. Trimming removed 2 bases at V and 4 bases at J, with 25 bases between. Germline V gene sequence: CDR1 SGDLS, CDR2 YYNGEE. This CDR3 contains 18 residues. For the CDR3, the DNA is TGTGCCAGCAGCGTCTGTCCCCCCTCGGGCCAACCCCCTTACGAGCAGTACTTC. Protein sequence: CASSVCPPSGQPPYEQYF.

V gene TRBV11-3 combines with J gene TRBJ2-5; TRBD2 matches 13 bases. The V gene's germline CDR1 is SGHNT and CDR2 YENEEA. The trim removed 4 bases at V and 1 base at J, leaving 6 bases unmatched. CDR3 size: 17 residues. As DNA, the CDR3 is TGTGCCAGCAGCTCAGGCGGGACTAGCGGGGCCCAAGAGACCCAGTACTTC. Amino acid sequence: CASSSGGTSGAQETQYF.

This CDR3 reads CASSGTGQKNEKLFF. The DNA for the CDR3 is TGTGCCAGCAGCGGTACCGGACAGAAGAATGAAAAACTGTTTTTT. The V gene is TRBV9, the J gene TRBJ1-4, with D tentatively TRBD1 (6 bases). The germline V gene has CDR1 SGDLS and CDR2 YYNGEE. Trimming stripped 3 bases from V and 5 bases from J, with 14 bases between. CDR3 length: 15 residues.

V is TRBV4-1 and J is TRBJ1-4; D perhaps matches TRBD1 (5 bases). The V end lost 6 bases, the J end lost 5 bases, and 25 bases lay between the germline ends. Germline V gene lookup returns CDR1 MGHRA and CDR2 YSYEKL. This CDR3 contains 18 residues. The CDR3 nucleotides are TGCGCCAGCAGTTTCGGAAATCCAGGGTCGGGGCGGAATGAAAAACTGTTTTTT. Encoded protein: CASSFGNPGSGRNEKLFF.

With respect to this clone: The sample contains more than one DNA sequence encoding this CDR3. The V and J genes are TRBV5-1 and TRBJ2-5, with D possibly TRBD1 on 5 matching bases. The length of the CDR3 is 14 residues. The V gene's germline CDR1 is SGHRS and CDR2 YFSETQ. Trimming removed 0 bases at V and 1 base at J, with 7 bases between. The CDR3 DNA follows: TGCGCCAGCAGCTTGGACAGGTTCCAAGAGACCCAGTACTTC. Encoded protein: CASSLDRFQETQYF.

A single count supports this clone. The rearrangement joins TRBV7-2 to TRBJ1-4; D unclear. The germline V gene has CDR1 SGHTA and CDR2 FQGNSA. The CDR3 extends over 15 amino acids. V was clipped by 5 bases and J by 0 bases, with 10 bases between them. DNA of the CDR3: TGTGCCAGCAGCCCGTACAGTTCAACTAATGAAAAACTGTTTTTT. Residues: CASSPYSSTNEKLFF.

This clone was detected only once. The CDR3 DNA is TGCGCCAGCAGCCAAGGTCTAGCGGGGGCCCTGCCGGGGTCCTACGAGCAGTACTTC. Translated: CASSQGLAGALPGSYEQYF. The J gene is TRBJ2-7, the V gene TRBV4-3; 10 nucleotides agree with TRBD2. This CDR3 region has 19 residues. V lost 1 base, J lost 1 base, and 13 bases stayed unmatched. CDR1 and CDR2 from the germline V gene are LGHNA and YSLEER.

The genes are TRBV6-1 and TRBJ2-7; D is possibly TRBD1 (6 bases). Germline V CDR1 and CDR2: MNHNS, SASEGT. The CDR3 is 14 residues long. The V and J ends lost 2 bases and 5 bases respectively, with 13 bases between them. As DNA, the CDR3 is TGTGCCAGCAGTGAATCTGCAGGGGTGAACGAGCAGTACTTC. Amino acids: CASSESAGVNEQYF.

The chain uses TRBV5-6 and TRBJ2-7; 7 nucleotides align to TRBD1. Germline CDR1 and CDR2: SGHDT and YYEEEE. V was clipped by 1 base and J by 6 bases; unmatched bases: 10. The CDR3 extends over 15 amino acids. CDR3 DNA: TGTGCCAGCAGCTTGCTGGGGACAGCTACCCTCGAGCAGTACTTC. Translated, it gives CASSLLGTATLEQYF.